These T cell receptor beta chains were read from a single sample in a study of CD8+CD57+ T cells in acquired aplastic anemia. A single record per CDR3 protein comes from TCRdb applying MiXCR to the reads. The sample consists of 120,000 or so distinct CDR3 sequences, approximately 40% of them appearing once. Material: sorted CD4+, CD8+, or CD8+CD57+ T cells (not recorded which) from PBMCs. These receptors originate from a human donor with aplastic anemia. Both conserved end residues are part of each CDR3. The D gene is left open where the match is weak. Rows give clone size only sometimes, using once, few, many, or a class for an expanded clone.

cdr3_nt	cdr3_aa	clone_size	d_call	v_call	j_call
TGTGCCAGCAGCGCGACAGGGGGGGGGGAAAAACTGTTTTTT	CASSATGGGEKLFF	few	TRBD1	TRBV5-4	TRBJ1-4
TGTGCCAGCAGCGTGCGGGGGGGCCGTGGTTCTGGGGCCAACGTCCTGACTTTC	CASSVRGGRGSGANVLTF	few	TRBD2	TRBV6-1	TRBJ2-6
TGTGCCAGCAGTGGAGCGGGGAAGAACACCGGGGAGCTGTTTTTT	CASSGAGKNTGELFF	-	TRBD2	TRBV6-1	TRBJ2-2
TGTGCCAGCAGCCGAGGACAGGCCTACGAGCAGTACTTC	CASSRGQAYEQYF	-	TRBD1	TRBV7-9	TRBJ2-7
TGCAGCGTTGAAGTAGGAGGGGCCACTGAAGCTTTCTTT	CSVEVGGATEAFF	few	-	TRBV29-1	TRBJ1-1
TGCGCCAGCAGCCAAGGCGGGGTGGTGAACACCGGGGAGCTGTTTTTT	CASSQGGVVNTGELFF	many	-	TRBV4-1	TRBJ2-2
TGTGCCAGCAGCGTAATGGACATGGGGGGACATGAGCAGTTCTTC	CASSVMDMGGHEQFF	few	-	TRBV9	TRBJ2-1
TGTGCCAGCAGCCGCCAGACAACTAATAATTCACCCCTCCACTTT	CASSRQTTNNSPLHF	many	-	TRBV5-5	TRBJ1-6
TGTGCCAGCAGTTACAACGGGAGGGACCTCAATGAGCAGTTCTTC	CASSYNGRDLNEQFF	once	TRBD2	TRBV6-5	TRBJ2-1
TGTGCCAGCAGCCCCGACCCCAGGGGAGCAACTAATGAAAAACTGTTTTTT	CASSPDPRGATNEKLFF	-	-	TRBV28	TRBJ1-4
TGTGCCAGTAGTCGAGGGGACCGATATCAGCCCCAGCATTTT	CASSRGDRYQPQHF	many	-	TRBV19	TRBJ1-5
TGTGCCAGCAGTTGGGACAGGGGGAACACTGAAGCTTTCTTT	CASSWDRGNTEAFF	-	TRBD1	TRBV6-5	TRBJ1-1
TGCGCCAGCAATTCGGGACAGGGCGACGGCTACACCTTC	CASNSGQGDGYTF	few	TRBD1	TRBV5-1	TRBJ1-2